These 7 T cell receptor beta chains came from one sample sequenced in a study of T cells expressing NK-cell markers. TCRdb reworked the 5' RACE reads into one entry per CDR3 protein, no DNA. The sample's table shows roughly 430,000 distinct CDR3 sequences. The sequenced sample consisted of blood T cells: a sorted CD56 or NKG2C T cell subset, CD4+ or CD8+ T cells, or bulk PBMC T cells (not recorded which). The source of these receptors is a woman aged 18-70 years in good health.

The V gene is TRBV3-1, the J gene TRBJ2-4; TCRdb designates TRBD1, a call that cannot be tested without DNA. The CDR3 is 17 amino acids. Germline CDR1 and CDR2: LGHDT and YNNKEL (reference sequence). CDR3 amino acids: CASSQEDGQGALDIQYF. Full variable domain (rest looked up from reference TRBV3-1 and TRBJ2-4): DTAVSQTPKYLVTQMGNDKSIKCEQNLGHDTMYWYKQDSKKFLKIMFSYNNKELIINETVPNRFSPKSPDKAHLNLHINSLELGDSAVYFCASSQEDGQGALDIQYFGAGTRLSVL.

The rearrangement joins TRBV24-1 to TRBJ2-3; TCRdb designates TRBD2, a call that cannot be tested without DNA. The CDR3 consists of 16 residues. Germline V gives CDR1 KGHDR, CDR2 SFDVKD. The CDR3 spells CATSSADGRGTDTQYF.

The V call is TRBV6-1, the J call TRBJ2-3; there is no DNA to check the TCRdb D call of TRBD2. The germline V gene encodes CDR1 MNHNS and CDR2 SASEGT. The CDR3 consists of 18 residues. The CDR3 sequence is CASGSLAPRDSGPDTQYF.

The chain combines TRBV20-1 with TRBJ2-1; checking the TCRdb D call of TRBD1 is not possible without DNA. The V gene's germline CDR1 is DFQATT and CDR2 SNEGSKA (reference sequence). The CDR3 contains 16 residues. CDR3 region: CSAPRSQTPRPNEQFF.

This chain links TRBV10-1 with TRBJ2-3; the TCRdb call, TRBD1, lacks DNA for checking. The CDR3 spans 15 residues. Germline CDR1 WNHNN, CDR2 SYGVQD (reference sequence). CDR3 sequence: CASSDGGISADTQYF.

The CDR3 is CASSSGPAGGTYQETQYF. The rearrangement joins TRBV11-2 to TRBJ2-5; TCRdb's D call of TRBD2 is untestable without DNA. The germline V gene encodes CDR1 SGHAT and CDR2 FQNNGV. CDR3 length: 18 amino acids.

The chain recombines TRBV12-3 or TRBV12-4 with TRBJ2-1; TCRdb selects TRBD1, and the lack of DNA leaves this call unchecked. The CDR3 contains 20 residues. CDR3 region: CASSRIRAGLSTFSYNEQFF.